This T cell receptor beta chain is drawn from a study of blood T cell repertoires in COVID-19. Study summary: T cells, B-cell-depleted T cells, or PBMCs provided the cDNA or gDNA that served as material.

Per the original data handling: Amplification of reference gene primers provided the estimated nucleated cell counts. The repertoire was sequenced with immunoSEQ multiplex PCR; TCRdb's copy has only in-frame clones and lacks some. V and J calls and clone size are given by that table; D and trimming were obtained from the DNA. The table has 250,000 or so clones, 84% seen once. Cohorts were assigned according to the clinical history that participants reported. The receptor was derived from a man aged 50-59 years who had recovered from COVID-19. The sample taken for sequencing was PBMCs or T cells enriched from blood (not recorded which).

The CDR3 spells CASIGGTFHRGYTF. As DNA, the CDR3 is TGTGCCAGCATAGGTGGGACATTCCATCGAGGCTACACCTTC. V is TRBV28 and J is TRBJ1-2; possibly TRBD1 for D (6 bases). The V gene's germline CDR1 is MDHEN and CDR2 SYDVKM. The V gene lost 7 bases and the J gene lost 8 bases, with 20 bases spanning the gap. The length of the CDR3 is 14 residues.